The source of this T cell receptor (beta chain) is a study of OX40 agonist ivuxolimab in advanced cancers. The protocol was immunoSEQ multiplex PCR, while the TCRdb copy is restricted to in-frame clones and leaves out a portion. The sample consists of 40,000 to 50,000 clones, roughly nine tenths of them appearing once. The CDR3 totals 13 residues. J gave up 6 bases and V 5 bases, and 5 bases lay outside the gene matches. The V gene's germline CDR1 is MNHEY and CDR2 SMNVEV (reference sequence). Specimen: CD4+ or CD8+ T cells sorted from blood, collected in a trial of the OX40 agonist ivuxolimab. The chain is built from TRBV27 and TRBJ2-7; 9 nucleotides line up with TRBD1. This receptor was obtained from an adult with an advanced solid tumor such as melanoma, head and neck, liver or kidney cancer. As DNA, the CDR3 is TGTGCCAGCAGTCGGGACAGGGTGGGCGAGCAGTACTTC. Translation gives CASSRDRVGEQYF.